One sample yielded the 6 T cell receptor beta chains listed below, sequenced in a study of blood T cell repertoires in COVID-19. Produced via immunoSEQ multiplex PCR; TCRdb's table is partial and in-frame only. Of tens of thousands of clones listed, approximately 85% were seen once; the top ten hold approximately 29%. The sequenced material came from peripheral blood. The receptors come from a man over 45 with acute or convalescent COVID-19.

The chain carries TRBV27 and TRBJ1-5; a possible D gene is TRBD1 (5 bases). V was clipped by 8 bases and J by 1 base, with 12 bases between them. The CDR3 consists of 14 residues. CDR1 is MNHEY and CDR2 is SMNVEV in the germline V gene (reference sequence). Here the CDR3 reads CASRGGGSNQPQHF. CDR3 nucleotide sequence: TGTGCCAGCCGCGGGGGGGGGAGCAATCAGCCCCAGCATTTT.

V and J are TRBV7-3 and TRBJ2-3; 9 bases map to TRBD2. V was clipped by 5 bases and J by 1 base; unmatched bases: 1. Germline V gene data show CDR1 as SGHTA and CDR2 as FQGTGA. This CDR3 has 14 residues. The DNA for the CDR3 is TGTGCCAGCAGCCGGACTAGCGGCACAGATACGCAGTATTTT. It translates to CASSRTSGTDTQYF.

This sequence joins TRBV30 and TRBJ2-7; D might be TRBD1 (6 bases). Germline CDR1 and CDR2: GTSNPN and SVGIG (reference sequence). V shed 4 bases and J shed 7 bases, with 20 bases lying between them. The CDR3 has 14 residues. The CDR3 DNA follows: TGTGCCTGGACTATTCCTGGGGGCGCGAAAGAGCAGTACTTC. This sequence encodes CAWTIPGGAKEQYF.

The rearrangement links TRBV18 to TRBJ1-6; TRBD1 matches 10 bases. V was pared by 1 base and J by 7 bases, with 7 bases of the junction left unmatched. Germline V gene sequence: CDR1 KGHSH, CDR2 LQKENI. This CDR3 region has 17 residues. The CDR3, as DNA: TGTGCCAGCTCACCACTCGGGACAGGGGAGAGGAATTCACCCCTCCACTTT. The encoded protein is CASSPLGTGERNSPLHF.

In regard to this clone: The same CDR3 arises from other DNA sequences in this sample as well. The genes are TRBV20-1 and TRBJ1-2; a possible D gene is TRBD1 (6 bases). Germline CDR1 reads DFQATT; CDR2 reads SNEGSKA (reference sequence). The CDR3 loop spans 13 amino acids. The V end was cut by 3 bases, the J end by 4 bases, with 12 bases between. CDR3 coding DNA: TGCAGTGCTAGTGTGCAGGGGACCTATGGCTACACCTTC. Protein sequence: CSASVQGTYGYTF.

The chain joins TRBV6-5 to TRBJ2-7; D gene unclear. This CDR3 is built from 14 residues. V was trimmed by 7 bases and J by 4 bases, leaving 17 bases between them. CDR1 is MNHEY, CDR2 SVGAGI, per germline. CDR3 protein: CASTENEAFYEQYF. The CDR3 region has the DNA TGTGCCAGCACCGAGAACGAAGCCTTTTACGAGCAGTACTTC.